Given below is one T cell receptor beta chain in context. This clonotype was counted at least ten times. The target of this receptor is not known. Within one base of it there is no much larger clone, and no base qualities were kept. Ends trimmed: V by 5 bases, J by 8 bases; bases unmatched to a gene: 13. The CDR3 spans 17 residues, from the cysteine through the phenylalanine. Solely the CDR3 DNA is kept, with 51 bases framed from the first base. CDR1 MDHEN and CDR2 SYDVKM are derived from the germline V gene. This record comes from a study of early T cells in non-severe SARS-CoV-2 infection (TCRdb year 2021). With regard to the full study: Because TCR sequencing was done on bulk RNA from unsorted whole blood, the alpha and beta chains could not be paired. What the authors observed across the whole study: VDJdb matching was skewed toward anti-spike CD8 responses, so virus-specific expansions were likely underestimated and private and CD4 specificities were missed.

The library was prepared using 5' RACE. The sample was run on a NextSeq 500. In the TCR library protocol, unique molecular identifiers were attached to individual cDNA molecules to correct for PCR bias and sequencing error. Sequencing covered both TCR alpha and beta chains, and within each sample the abundances of alpha and beta sequences were tightly co-correlated. Per the original workflow: Decombinator V4 was used to annotate TCR sequences for V gene, J gene and CDR3. TCRs were defined as expanded if a significant change between any two time points was detected under a Poisson model with p below 0.0001. TCR abundances were normalised to the total number of TCRs sequenced per sample and were expressed as counts per million. MAIT TCRs were defined by TRAV1-2 paired with TRAJ12, TRAJ20 or TRAJ33, and iNKT TCRs by TRAV10 paired with TRAJ18. VDJdb, accessed on 1 November 2021, was searched for TCRs annotated for CMV, EBV and SARS-CoV-2, and TCRs annotated for more than one antigen were excluded. TCRdb handled the public reads itself, with Q25 trimming in fastp and clone calling in MiXCR, and kept productive beta chains. Rows with one shared CDR3 protein collapse into an entry with the most common genes and DNA. These V and J calls are TCRdb output, not the study's own analysis. Present in this sample are roughly 60,000 distinct CDR3 sequences, roughly 7.7% of which were seen just once. The top ten hold approximately 3.6% of the sample.

Set within a cohort of healthcare workers in London, UK, this nested case-control study involved weekly PCR testing of nasopharyngeal swabs along with blood sampling. Healthcare workers were recruited between 23 and 31 March 2020, during the week of the UK lockdown, and were followed weekly for up to about 15 weeks. Sequenced input: whole blood. The rearranged chain carries TRBV28 and TRBJ1-6, and 9 bases in between align with TRBD1. The receptor's source is an adult who was a healthcare worker with PCR-confirmed SARS-CoV-2 infection or an uninfected control (not recorded which). The CDR3 reads CASSPQQGAGGDSPLHF. The DNA sequence is as follows: TGTGCCAGCAGTCCACAACAGGGGGCTGGAGGGGATTCACCCCTCCACTTT.